A selection of T cell receptor beta chains follows, all from one sample in a study of shared clonotypes between healthy human individuals. TCRdb keeps only in-frame clones here, not all; method: immunoSEQ multiplex PCR. The sample yields over 850,000 clones, 78% seen once. Specimen: memory CD4+ T cells from PBMCs. Receptor source: a man aged 18 to 35 in good health. Some clones in this sample may be carry-over from other donors' samples. CDR3s include the opening cysteine and the closing phenylalanine or tryptophan. D genes are given only for firm matches. Not every row has a clone size; where given, it reads once, few, many or a size class.

v_call,j_call,d_call,clone_size,cdr3_nt,cdr3_aa
TRBV7-2,TRBJ2-1,.,.,TGTGCCAGCAGCTTAGCGGCAGACTCCTACAATGAGCAGTTCTTC,CASSLAADSYNEQFF
TRBV28,TRBJ1-1,.,.,TGTGCCAGCAGTTCCCCCACGGGCAGAAACACTGAAGCTTTCTTT,CASSSPTGRNTEAFF
TRBV7-6,TRBJ1-5,.,.,TGTGCCAGCAGCCCAAAACCTAGTCAGCCCCAGCATTTT,CASSPKPSQPQHF
TRBV28,TRBJ1-6,TRBD1,.,TGTGCCAGCAGTCAACCCCGGGGACAGATATCTTCACCCCTCCACTTT,CASSQPRGQISSPLHF
TRBV29-1,TRBJ2-2,TRBD1,few,TGCAGCGTTTCTTCCCCGGGACAGGGCACCGGGGAGCTGTTTTTT,CSVSSPGQGTGELFF
TRBV7-6,TRBJ1-1,TRBD1,.,TGTGCCAGCAGCTTTTTCCCGGGACAGGGGACGGCCACTGAAGCTTTCTTT,CASSFFPGQGTATEAFF
TRBV6-5,TRBJ1-2,.,.,TGTGCCAGCAGCCGCAGGACCGGTTCCTATGGCTACACCTTC,CASSRRTGSYGYTF
TRBV5-1,TRBJ2-1,TRBD2,.,TGCGCCAGCAGCCTGAGACTAGCGGGAGGGCTAGCGGGACAATACAATGAGCAGTTCTTC,CASSLRLAGGLAGQYNEQFF
TRBV19,TRBJ2-5,.,few,TGTGCCAGTAGTTGGGGGGCCCGACAAGAGACCCAGTACTTC,CASSWGARQETQYF
TRBV27,TRBJ2-1,.,.,TGTGCCAGCAGTTTTTCGTACAATGAGCAGTTCTTC,CASSFSYNEQFF
TRBV7-2,TRBJ1-4,TRBD1,.,TGTGCCAGCACCCCCGGGACAGGGAACGAAAAACTGTTTTTT,CASTPGTGNEKLFF
TRBV4-1,TRBJ1-5,.,many,TGCGCCAGCAGCCGAGGGACCCGAACAAGCAATCAGCCCCAGCATTTT,CASSRGTRTSNQPQHF
TRBV15,TRBJ2-5,TRBD1,.,TGTGCCACCAGCAGACAACCGGGACAGGGTAGCAGGGAGACCCAGTACTTC,CATSRQPGQGSRETQYF
TRBV5-1,TRBJ2-3,TRBD1,.,TGCGCCAGCAGCGGACGGACAGGGACCACAGATACGCAGTATTTT,CASSGRTGTTDTQYF
TRBV28,TRBJ1-2,.,many,TGTGCCAGCAGTTTCCGACCCTACGGGCTCTATGGCTACACCTTC,CASSFRPYGLYGYTF
TRBV7-2,TRBJ1-5,.,.,TGTGCCAGCAGCACTCGAGGACAGCCCCAGCATTTT,CASSTRGQPQHF
TRBV6-6,TRBJ1-3,TRBD1,.,TGTGCCAGCAGACGGGACAGAACCTACGGAAACACCATATATTTT,CASRRDRTYGNTIYF
TRBV2,TRBJ2-3,.,.,TGTGCCAGCACCGGGACCCCGATTCCCACAGATACGCAGTATTTT,CASTGTPIPTDTQYF
TRBV7-8,TRBJ2-5,.,.,TGTGCCAGCAGACCCGAGGGGCTTAAGGGAGAGACCCAGTACTTC,CASRPEGLKGETQYF
TRBV19,TRBJ2-1,TRBD2,.,TGTGCCAGTAGCTGGGGCGGGAGCAGCCCCGGCGAGCAGTTCTTC,CASSWGGSSPGEQFF